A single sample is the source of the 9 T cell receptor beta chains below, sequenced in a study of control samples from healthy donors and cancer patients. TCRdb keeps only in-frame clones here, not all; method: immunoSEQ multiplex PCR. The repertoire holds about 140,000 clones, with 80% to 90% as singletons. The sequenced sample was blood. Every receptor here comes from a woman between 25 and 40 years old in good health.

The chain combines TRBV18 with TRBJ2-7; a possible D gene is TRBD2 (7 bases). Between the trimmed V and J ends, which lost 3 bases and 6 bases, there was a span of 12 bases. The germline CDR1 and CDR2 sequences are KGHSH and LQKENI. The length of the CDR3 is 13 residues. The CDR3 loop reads CASSPTGLGEQYF. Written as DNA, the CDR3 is TGTGCCAGCTCACCGACAGGACTAGGCGAGCAGTACTTC. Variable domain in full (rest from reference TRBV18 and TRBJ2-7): NAGVMQNPRHLVRRRGQEARLRCSPMKGHSHVYWYRQLPEEGLKFMVYLQKENIIDESGMPKERFSAEFPKEGPSILRIQQVVRGDSAAYFCASSPTGLGEQYFGPGTRLTVT.

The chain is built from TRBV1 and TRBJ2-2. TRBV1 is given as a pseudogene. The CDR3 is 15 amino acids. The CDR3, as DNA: TGCACCAGCACCCCCCCGGCCGGCAACACCGGGGAGCTGTTTTTT. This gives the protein CTSTPPAGNTGELFF.

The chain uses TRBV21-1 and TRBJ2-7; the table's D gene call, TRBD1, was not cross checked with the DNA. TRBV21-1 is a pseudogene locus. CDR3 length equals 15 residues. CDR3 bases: TGTGCCAGCAGCAACTCTGAGGGGGCCTATTACGAGCAGTACTTC. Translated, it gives CASSNSEGAYYEQYF.

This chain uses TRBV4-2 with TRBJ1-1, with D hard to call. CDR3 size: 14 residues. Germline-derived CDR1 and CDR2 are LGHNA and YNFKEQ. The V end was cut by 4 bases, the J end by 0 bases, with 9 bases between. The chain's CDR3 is CASSPLMVNTEAFF. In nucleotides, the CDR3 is TGTGCCAGCAGCCCTCTTATGGTGAACACTGAAGCTTTCTTT.

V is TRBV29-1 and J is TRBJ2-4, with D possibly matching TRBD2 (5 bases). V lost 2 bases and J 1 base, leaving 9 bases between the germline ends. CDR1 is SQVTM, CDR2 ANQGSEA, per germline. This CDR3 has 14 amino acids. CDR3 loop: CSVEPERAKNIQYF. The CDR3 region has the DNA TGCAGCGTTGAACCGGAGCGGGCCAAAAACATTCAGTACTTC.

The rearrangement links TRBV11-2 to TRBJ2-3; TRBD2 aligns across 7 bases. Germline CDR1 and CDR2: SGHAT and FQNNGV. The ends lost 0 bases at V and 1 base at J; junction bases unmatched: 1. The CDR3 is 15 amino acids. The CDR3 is CASSLDGRGTDTQYF. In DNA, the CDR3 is TGTGCCAGCAGCTTAGATGGGAGGGGCACAGATACGCAGTATTTT.

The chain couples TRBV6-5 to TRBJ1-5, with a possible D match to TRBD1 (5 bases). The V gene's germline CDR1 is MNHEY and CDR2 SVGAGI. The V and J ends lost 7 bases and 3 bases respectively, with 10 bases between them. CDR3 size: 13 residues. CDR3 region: CASTVRVNQPQHF. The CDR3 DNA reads TGTGCCAGCACCGTCAGGGTCAATCAGCCCCAGCATTTT.

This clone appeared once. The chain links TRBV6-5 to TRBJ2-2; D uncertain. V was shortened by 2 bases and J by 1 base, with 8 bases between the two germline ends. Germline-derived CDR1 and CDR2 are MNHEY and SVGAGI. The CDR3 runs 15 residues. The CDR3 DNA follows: TGTGCCAGCAGTTACCAGCCTGGGAACACCGGGGAGCTGTTTTTT. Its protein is CASSYQPGNTGELFF.

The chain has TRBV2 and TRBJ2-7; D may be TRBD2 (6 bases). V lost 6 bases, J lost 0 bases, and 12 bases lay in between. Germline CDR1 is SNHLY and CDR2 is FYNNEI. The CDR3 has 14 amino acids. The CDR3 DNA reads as TGTGCCAGCAGGGCCGGAGGGAACTCCTACGAGCAGTACTTC. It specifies CASRAGGNSYEQYF. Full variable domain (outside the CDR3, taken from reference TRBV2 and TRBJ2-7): EPEVTQTPSHQVTQMGQEVILRCVPISNHLYFYWYRQILGQKVEFLVSFYNNEISEKSEIFDDQFSVERPDGSNFTLKIRSTKLEDSAMYFCASRAGGNSYEQYFGPGTRLTVT.